A single sample is the source of the 8 T cell receptor beta chains below, sequenced in a study of T-cell reconstitution after alpha-beta-depleted transplantation in children. Unique molecular identifiers featured in how the TCRbeta library was prepared. One entry per CDR3 protein, called by TCRdb with MiXCR from the PCR reads. The sample contains roughly 420,000 distinct CDR3 sequences, 15% to 20% of which appear only once. This specimen was PBMCs, mostly from graft donor cells, taken 360 days after TCRalphabeta/CD19-depleted stem cell transplant. Every receptor here comes from a boy in the first two years of life who had a stem cell transplant for Wiskott-Aldrich syndrome, so the T cells may come from the graft donor.

There are a few counts of this clonotype. The genes are TRBV5-1 and TRBJ2-1; 8 bases agree with TRBD2. V lost 3 bases, J lost 10 bases, and 6 bases stayed unmatched. Germline CDR1 reads SGHRS; CDR2 reads YFSETQ. The length of the CDR3 is 13 residues. CDR3 nucleotide sequence: TGCGCCAGCAGCTCGAGCGGGAGTTGGGAGCAGTTCTTC. Its translation: CASSSSGSWEQFF.

The chain joins TRBV10-2 to TRBJ1-6, with a tentative D call TRBD1 (6 bases). The V gene's germline CDR1 is WSHSY and CDR2 SAAADI. The germline V and J ends were trimmed by 3 bases and 6 bases, with 15 bases remaining between them. This CDR3 is built from 16 residues. Written as DNA, the CDR3 is TGCGCCAGCAGTGATGGATGGGGGGGGCTTAATTCACCCCTCCACTTT. Encoded protein: CASSDGWGGLNSPLHF.

The chain employs TRBV10-3 and TRBJ2-2; D ambiguous. CDR1 and CDR2 (germline): ENHRY, SYGVKD. The CDR3 runs 13 residues. V lost 5 bases, J lost 3 bases, and 7 bases lay in between. The CDR3 DNA reads TGTGCCATCAGTTATAGTTACACCGGGGAGCTGTTTTTT. Its translation is CAISYSYTGELFF.

This sequence joins TRBV20-1 and TRBJ2-2; D is unclear. Deletions cut 2 bases from V and 4 bases from J, with 14 bases between. CDR1 DFQATT and CDR2 SNEGSKA come from the germline V gene (reference sequence). This CDR3 spans 15 amino acids. CDR3 sequence: CSARSLGGFTGELFF. The CDR3 nucleotides are TGCAGTGCTAGAAGCCTCGGCGGTTTCACCGGGGAGCTGTTTTTT.

The chain combines TRBV15 with TRBJ2-7; D is possibly TRBD1 or TRBD2 (5 bases each). V was cut by 5 bases and J by 6 bases, with 20 bases left in between. Germline-derived CDR1 and CDR2 are LNHNV and YYDKDF (reference sequence). This CDR3 has 15 amino acids. CDR3 loop: CATSLEGKGSSEQYF. CDR3 in DNA: TGTGCCACCAGCCTCGAGGGGAAAGGATCGAGCGAGCAGTACTTC.

The chain uses TRBV10-3 and TRBJ2-5; TRBD1 aligns across 8 bases. Losses at the gene ends were 5 bases for V and 1 base for J; bases not matched to a gene: 9. There are 16 residues in the CDR3. CDR1 is ENHRY and CDR2 is SYGVKD in the germline V gene. CDR3 in DNA: TGTGCCATCAGTCCACAGGGGGGTCCCTTCCAAGAGACCCAGTACTTC. This codes for CAISPQGGPFQETQYF.

J is TRBJ2-5 and V is TRBV29-1, with 8 bases aligning to TRBD1. Germline V gives CDR1 SQVTM, CDR2 ANQGSEA. CDR3 length equals 13 residues. The junction had 5 bases not matched to a gene; V was cut back by 3 bases and J by 5 bases. CDR3 residues: CSVDRQGRETQYF. CDR3 sequence (DNA): TGCAGCGTTGACCGACAGGGGCGGGAGACCCAGTACTTC.

The chain employs TRBV4-2 and TRBJ2-1; weak D call: TRBD1 (5 bases). The length of the CDR3 is 17 residues. Germline loops: CDR1 LGHNA, CDR2 YNFKEQ. Trimming stripped 0 bases from V and 5 bases from J, with 17 bases between. For the CDR3, the DNA is TGTGCCAGCAGCCAAGATAGGGCAGGGTGGGATCACAATGAGCAGTTCTTC. This sequence encodes CASSQDRAGWDHNEQFF.